This T cell receptor beta chain emerged from a study of CD8+ T cells in alopecia areata. This clone was seen only a few times. Its specificity is unknown. Documented treatment: oral pan-JAK inhibitor, 5-10 mg twice daily. Researchers gathered lesional scalp punch biopsies and peripheral blood from patients with alopecia areata. The CDR3 extends over 16 amino acids. Germline CDR1 and CDR2: MGHDK and SYGVNS. Trimming stripped 4 bases from V and 8 bases from J, with 20 bases between. Study-level points and caveats: Scalp clonality and expanded CD8+ clones among the top 100 fell significantly with tofacitinib. In blood and scalp, many expanded lesional clones persisted during tofacitinib.

Once RNA had been extracted, it was reverse transcribed into cDNA to act as the sequencing template. Method: immunoSEQ multiplex PCR; TCRdb's copy keeps in-frame clones and lacks some. The sample gives over 80,000 clones, around 44% of which show up once; 15% to 20% is in the top ten. The material was CD8+ T cells sorted from blood, obtained at week 24, from a patient treated with tofacitinib. This rearrangement joins TRBV25-1 to TRBJ1-4; perhaps TRBD1 as D (6 bases). The clonotype comes from a human donor with alopecia areata. The CDR3 DNA sequence: TGTGCCAGCAGTGGTCTCATCAGGGGAGAGGGGGAAAAACTGTTTTTT. It encodes CASSGLIRGEGEKLFF. Together with reference TRBV25-1 and TRBJ1-4, the CDR3 gives the full variable domain: EADIYQTPRYLVIGTGKKITLECSQTMGHDKMYWYQQDPGMELHLIHYSYGVNSTEKGDLSSESTVSRIRTEHFPLTLESARPSHTSQYLCASSGLIRGEGEKLFFGSGTQLSVL.